This T cell receptor beta chain was recorded in a study of early T cells in non-severe SARS-CoV-2 infection (dated by TCRdb to the early 2020s). Regarding the complete study: Because TCR sequencing relied on bulk RNA taken from unsorted whole blood, pairing of alpha and beta chains was not possible.

Libraries came from 5' RACE. These reads were obtained on a NextSeq 500. In the TCR library protocol, unique molecular identifiers were attached to individual cDNA molecules to correct for PCR bias and sequencing error. Both TCR alpha and beta chains were sequenced, and tight co-correlation was observed between alpha and beta sequence abundances in each sample. Turning to the authors' computational methods: Decombinator V4 was used to annotate TCR sequences for V gene, J gene and CDR3. TCRs were defined as expanded if a significant change between any two time points was detected under a Poisson model with p below 0.0001. Abundances of TCRs were expressed as counts per million after normalisation to the total number of TCRs sequenced in each sample. MAIT TCRs were defined by TRAV1-2 paired with TRAJ12, TRAJ20 or TRAJ33, and iNKT TCRs by TRAV10 paired with TRAJ18. A search of VDJdb, accessed on 1 November 2021, was run for TCRs annotated to CMV, EBV and SARS-CoV-2, with TCRs annotated for multiple antigens excluded. TCRdb took the public reads, trimmed them with fastp at Q25, ran MiXCR for clone calling and kept in-frame beta chains. Every distinct CDR3 protein forms one entry, paired with its most common genes and DNA. None of the V and J calls come from the authors' own analysis; TCRdb made them. This sample has 65,000 to 75,000 distinct CDR3 sequences in its table, and roughly 12% of those were observed once. The leading ten clones occupy 3% to 4% of the sample.

The germline V gene sets CDR1 to ENHRY and CDR2 to SYGVKD. A distance of 11 bases separates the germline ends of V and J, which lose 4 bases and 6 bases respectively. Inclusive of the bounding cysteine and phenylalanine, the CDR3 is 13 residues long. Only CDR3 DNA is held: 39 bases, read in frame from base 1. Set within a cohort of healthcare workers in London, UK, this nested case-control study involved weekly PCR testing of nasopharyngeal swabs along with blood sampling. Healthcare workers were enrolled in the week of the UK lockdown, from 23 to 31 March 2020, and were followed every week for up to roughly 16 weeks. Findings and caveats that apply to the study as a whole: VDJdb matching was skewed toward anti-spike CD8 responses, so virus-specific expansions were likely underestimated and private and CD4 specificities were missed.

A remark on this clonotype: What antigen it recognizes has not been identified. Base quality data are lacking; no much larger clone is found one base away.

Rearrangement joined TRBV10-3 to TRBJ2-3; the best D guess is TRBD1, with 6 bases matching. The TCR sequence derives from an adult who was a healthcare worker with PCR-confirmed SARS-CoV-2 infection or an uninfected control (not recorded which). Sequenced: whole blood. The base sequence is TGTGCCATCAGTGTTATGAGGGGGGATACGCAGTATTTT. This sequence encodes CAISVMRGDTQYF.